This note documents a single T cell receptor beta chain sequence. No antigen is known for it. Only in-frame clones appear in the TCRdb table, and some are missing; sequencing was by immunoSEQ multiplex PCR. Here the sample spans around 65,000 clones, under 95% being singletons. The data stem from a study of OX40 agonist ivuxolimab in advanced cancers. Study summary: Patients received ivuxolimab, an agonistic anti-OX40 (CD134) antibody. Partial responses were recorded for three patients, including one with hepatocellular carcinoma and two with cutaneous melanoma. Enrolled patients in dose escalation had cancers that were hepatocellular carcinoma, melanoma, renal cell or head and neck cancer. Study-wide results and caveats: Blood T cells, both CD4+ and CD8+, expanded clonally by week 6 at 0.1 to 3.0 mg/kg.

The sequence was obtained from an adult with an advanced solid tumor such as melanoma, head and neck, liver or kidney cancer. Sequencing was performed on CD4+ or CD8+ T cells sorted from blood, taken in a trial of the OX40 agonist ivuxolimab.

The CDR3 here is CASSSPREQFF. The CDR3 nucleotides are TGTGCCAGCAGCTCGCCACGTGAGCAGTTCTTC. The chain recombines TRBV7-8 with TRBJ2-1, with D unresolved. The germline V gene encodes CDR1 SGHVS and CDR2 FQNEAQ. V was shortened by 4 bases and J by 9 bases, with 7 bases between the two germline ends. The CDR3 is made up of 11 amino acids.